This T cell receptor beta chain was obtained from a study of T-cell reconstitution after alpha-beta-depleted transplantation in children. Whole-study findings and limits: From surviving recipient T cells and thymic progenitors came the high day-60 TCRbeta diversity observed in some patients. Expanded clones from the graft, numbering several hundred, reportedly supplied alpha-beta T cells about two months after transplant.

Germline CDR1 reads SEHNR; CDR2 reads FQNEAQ (reference sequence). There are 14 residues in the CDR3. Trimming shortened V by 3 bases and J by 0 bases, and 9 bases separated the two germline ends. Using unique molecular identifiers, the investigators prepared the TCRbeta library. MiXCR was run by TCRdb on the PCR reads, yielding one entry per CDR3 protein. Altogether about 90,000 distinct CDR3 sequences are present, around 15% being singletons, with the ten largest covering roughly 21%. With regard to this clonotype: What it binds is unknown.

V gene TRBV7-9 combines with J gene TRBJ2-7; D unclear. The receptor was isolated from a male patient between 2 and 15 years old who had a stem cell transplant for acute lymphoblastic leukemia, so the T cells may come from the graft donor. Sequencing was performed on PBMCs, mostly from graft donor cells, taken 180 days after TCRalphabeta/CD19-depleted stem cell transplant. The CDR3 nucleotides are TGTGCCAGCAGCTTCCACAGCAGCTCCTACGAGCAGTACTTC. It codes for CASSFHSSSYEQYF.